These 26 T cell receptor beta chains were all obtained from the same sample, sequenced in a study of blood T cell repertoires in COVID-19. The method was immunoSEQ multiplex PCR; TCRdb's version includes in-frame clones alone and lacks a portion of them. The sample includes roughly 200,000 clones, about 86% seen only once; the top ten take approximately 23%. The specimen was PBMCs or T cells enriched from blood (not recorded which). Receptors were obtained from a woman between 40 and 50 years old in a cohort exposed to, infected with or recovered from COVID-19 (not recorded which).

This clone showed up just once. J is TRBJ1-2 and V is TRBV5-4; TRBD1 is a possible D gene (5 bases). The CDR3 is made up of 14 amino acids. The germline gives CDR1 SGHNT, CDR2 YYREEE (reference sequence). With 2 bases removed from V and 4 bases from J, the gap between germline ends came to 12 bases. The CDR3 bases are TGTGCCAGCAGCTTCAGGGATTCGGGCTATGGCTACACCTTC. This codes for CASSFRDSGYGYTF.

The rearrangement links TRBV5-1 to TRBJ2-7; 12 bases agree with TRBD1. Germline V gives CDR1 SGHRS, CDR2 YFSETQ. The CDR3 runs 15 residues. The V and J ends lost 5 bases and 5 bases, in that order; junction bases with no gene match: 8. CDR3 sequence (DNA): TGCGCCAGCAGAGATACCGGGACAGGGGGCGACGAGCAGTACTTC. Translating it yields CASRDTGTGGDEQYF.

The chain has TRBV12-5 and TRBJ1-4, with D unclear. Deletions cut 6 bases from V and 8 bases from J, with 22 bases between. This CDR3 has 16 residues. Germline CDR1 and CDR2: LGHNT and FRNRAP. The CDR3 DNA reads TGTGCTAGTGGCCGCCGGGATACAATAACTGTAGAAAAACTGTTTTTT. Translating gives CASGRRDTITVEKLFF.

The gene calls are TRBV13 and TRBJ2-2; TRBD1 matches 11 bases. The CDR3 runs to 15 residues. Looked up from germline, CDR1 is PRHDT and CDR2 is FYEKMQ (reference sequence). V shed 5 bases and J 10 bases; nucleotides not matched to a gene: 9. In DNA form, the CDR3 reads TGTGCCAGCAGCAACGCCGGGACAGGGGGTATGGAGCTGTTTTTT. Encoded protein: CASSNAGTGGMELFF.

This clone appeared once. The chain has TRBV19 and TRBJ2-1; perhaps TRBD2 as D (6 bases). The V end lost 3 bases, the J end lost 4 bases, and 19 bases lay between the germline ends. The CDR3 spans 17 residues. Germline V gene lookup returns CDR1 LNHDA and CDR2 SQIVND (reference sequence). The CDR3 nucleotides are TGTGCCAGTAGTATTTTTCTCGTCCGGGAGACTTACAATGAGCAGTTCTTC. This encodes CASSIFLVRETYNEQFF.

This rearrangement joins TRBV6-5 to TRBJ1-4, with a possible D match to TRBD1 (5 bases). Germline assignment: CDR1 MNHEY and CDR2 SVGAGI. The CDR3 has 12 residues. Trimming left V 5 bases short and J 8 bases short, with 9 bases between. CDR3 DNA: TGTGCCAGCAGTATCACAGGAGAAAAACTGTTTTTT. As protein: CASSITGEKLFF.

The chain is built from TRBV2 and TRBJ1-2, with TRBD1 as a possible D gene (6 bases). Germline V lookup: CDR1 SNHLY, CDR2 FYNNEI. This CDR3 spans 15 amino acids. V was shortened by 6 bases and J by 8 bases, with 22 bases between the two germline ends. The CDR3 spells CASRGGQSVPEGYTF. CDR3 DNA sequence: TGTGCCAGCAGGGGCGGACAGTCTGTTCCTGAGGGCTACACCTTC.

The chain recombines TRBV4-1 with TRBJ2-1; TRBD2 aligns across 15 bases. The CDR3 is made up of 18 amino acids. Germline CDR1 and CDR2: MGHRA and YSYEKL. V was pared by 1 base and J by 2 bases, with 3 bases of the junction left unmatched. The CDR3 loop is CASSQVRTSGGAYNEQFF. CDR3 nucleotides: TGCGCCAGCAGCCAAGTTCGGACTAGCGGGGGGGCCTACAATGAGCAGTTCTTC.

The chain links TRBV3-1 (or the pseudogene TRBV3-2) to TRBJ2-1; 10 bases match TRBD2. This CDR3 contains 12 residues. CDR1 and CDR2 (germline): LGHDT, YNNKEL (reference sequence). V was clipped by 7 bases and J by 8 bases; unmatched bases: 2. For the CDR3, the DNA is TGTGCCAGCAAGGGACTAGCGCATGAGCAGTTCTTC. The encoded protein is CASKGLAHEQFF.

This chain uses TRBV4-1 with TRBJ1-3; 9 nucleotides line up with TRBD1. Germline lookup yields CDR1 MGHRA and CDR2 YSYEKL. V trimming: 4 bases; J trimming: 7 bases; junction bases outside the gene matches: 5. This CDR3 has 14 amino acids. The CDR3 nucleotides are TGCGCCAGCAGCCTCCGACAGGGGGAGAACACCATATATTTT. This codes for CASSLRQGENTIYF.

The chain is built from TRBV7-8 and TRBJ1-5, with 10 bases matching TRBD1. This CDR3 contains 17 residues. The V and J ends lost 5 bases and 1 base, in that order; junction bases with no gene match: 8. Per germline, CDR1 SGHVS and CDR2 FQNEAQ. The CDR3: CASSGGQGVISNQPQHF. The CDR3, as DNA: TGTGCCAGCAGCGGAGGACAGGGGGTAATAAGCAATCAGCCCCAGCATTTT.

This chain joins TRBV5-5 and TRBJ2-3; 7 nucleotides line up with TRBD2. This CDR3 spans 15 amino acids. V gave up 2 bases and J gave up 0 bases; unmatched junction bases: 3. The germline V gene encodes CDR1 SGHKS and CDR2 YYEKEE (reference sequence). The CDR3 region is CASSFPGGSTDTQYF. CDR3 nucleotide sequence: TGTGCCAGCAGCTTCCCCGGGGGGAGCACAGATACGCAGTATTTT. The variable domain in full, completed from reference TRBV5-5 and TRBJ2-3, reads DAGVTQSPTHLIKTRGQQVTLRCSPISGHKSVSWYQQVLGQGPQFIFQYYEKEERGRGNFPDRFSARQFPNYSSELNVNALLLGDSALYLCASSFPGGSTDTQYFGPGTRLTVL.

In nucleotides, the CDR3 is TGTGCCAGTAGTATCCCGGACAGGGCCCACGAGCAGTACTTC. It codes for CASSIPDRAHEQYF. This sequence joins TRBV19 and TRBJ2-7, with 8 positions matching TRBD1. The CDR3 spans 14 residues. Trimming took 3 bases from V and 5 from J; bases not matched to a gene: 6. Germline V gene sequence: CDR1 LNHDA, CDR2 SQIVND (reference sequence).

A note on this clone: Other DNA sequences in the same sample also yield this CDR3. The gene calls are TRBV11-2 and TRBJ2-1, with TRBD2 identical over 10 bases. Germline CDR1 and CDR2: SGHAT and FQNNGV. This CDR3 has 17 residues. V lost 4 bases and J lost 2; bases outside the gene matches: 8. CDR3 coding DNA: TGTGCCAGCAGCTCACCTAGAGCGGGAGGGCCCTACAATGAGCAGTTCTTC. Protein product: CASSSPRAGGPYNEQFF.

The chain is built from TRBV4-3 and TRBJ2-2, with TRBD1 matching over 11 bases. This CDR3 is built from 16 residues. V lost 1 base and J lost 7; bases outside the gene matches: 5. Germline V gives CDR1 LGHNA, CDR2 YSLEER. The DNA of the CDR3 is TGCGCCAGCAGCCAAGGGACAGGGGGCCCGGTCGGGGAGCTGTTTTTT. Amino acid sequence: CASSQGTGGPVGELFF.

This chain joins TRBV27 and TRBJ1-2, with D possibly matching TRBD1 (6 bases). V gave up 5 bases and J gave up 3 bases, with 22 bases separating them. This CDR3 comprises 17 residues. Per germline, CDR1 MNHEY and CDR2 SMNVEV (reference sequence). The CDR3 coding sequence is TGTGCCAGCAGTGCCTCTTCGGGTCCCCAGGGGTACTATGGCTACACCTTC. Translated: CASSASSGPQGYYGYTF.

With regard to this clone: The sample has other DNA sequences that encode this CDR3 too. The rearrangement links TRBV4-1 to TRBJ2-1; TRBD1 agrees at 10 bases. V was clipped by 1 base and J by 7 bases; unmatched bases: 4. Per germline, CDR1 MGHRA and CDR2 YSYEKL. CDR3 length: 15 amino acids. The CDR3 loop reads CASSQGQGAGNEQFF. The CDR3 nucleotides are TGCGCCAGCAGCCAAGGACAGGGGGCAGGGAATGAGCAGTTCTTC.

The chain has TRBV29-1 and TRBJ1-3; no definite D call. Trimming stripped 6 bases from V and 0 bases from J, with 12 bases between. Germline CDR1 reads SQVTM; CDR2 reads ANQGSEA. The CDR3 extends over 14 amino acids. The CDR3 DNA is TGCAGCGTCGTCGGTATAAGCTCTGGAAACACCATATATTTT. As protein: CSVVGISSGNTIYF.

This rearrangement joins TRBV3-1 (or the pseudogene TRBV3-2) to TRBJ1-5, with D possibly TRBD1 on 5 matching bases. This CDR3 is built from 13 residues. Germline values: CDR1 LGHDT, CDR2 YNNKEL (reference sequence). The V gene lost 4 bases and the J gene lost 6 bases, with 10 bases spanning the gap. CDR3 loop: CASSPPGGQPQHF. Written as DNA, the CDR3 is TGTGCCAGCAGCCCCCCGGGGGGTCAGCCCCAGCATTTT.

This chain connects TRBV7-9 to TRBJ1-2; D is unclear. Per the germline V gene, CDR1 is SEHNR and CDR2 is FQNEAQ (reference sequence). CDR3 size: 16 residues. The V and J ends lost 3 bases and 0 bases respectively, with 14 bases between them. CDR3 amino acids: CASSFGGNIANYGYTF. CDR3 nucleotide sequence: TGTGCCAGCAGCTTTGGCGGGAACATCGCTAACTATGGCTACACCTTC. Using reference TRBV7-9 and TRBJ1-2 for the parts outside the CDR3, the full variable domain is DTGVSQNPRHKITKRGQNVTFRCDPISEHNRLYWYRQTLGQGPEFLTYFQNEAQLEKSRLLSDRFSAERPKGSFSTLEIQRTEQGDSAMYLCASSFGGNIANYGYTFGSGTRLTVV.

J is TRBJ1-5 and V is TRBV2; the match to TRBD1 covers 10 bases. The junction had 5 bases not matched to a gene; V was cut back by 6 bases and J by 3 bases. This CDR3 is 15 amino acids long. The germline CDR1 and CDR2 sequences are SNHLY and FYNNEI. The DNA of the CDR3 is TGTGCCAGCAGCGGGGACAGGGGAAACAATCAGCCCCAGCATTTT. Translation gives CASSGDRGNNQPQHF.

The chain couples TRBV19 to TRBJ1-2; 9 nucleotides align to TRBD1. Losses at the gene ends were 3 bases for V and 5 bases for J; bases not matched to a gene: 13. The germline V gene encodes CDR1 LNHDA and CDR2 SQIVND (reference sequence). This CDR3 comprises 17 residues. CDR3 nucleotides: TGTGCCAGTAGTATTAATTCCGGACAGGGGATGGAGTATGGCTACACCTTC. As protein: CASSINSGQGMEYGYTF.

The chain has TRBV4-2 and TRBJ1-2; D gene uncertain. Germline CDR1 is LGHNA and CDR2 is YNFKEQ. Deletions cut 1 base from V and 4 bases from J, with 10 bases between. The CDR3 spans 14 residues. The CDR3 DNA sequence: TGTGCCAGCAGCCAAGGAGGCGAGATCTATGGCTACACCTTC. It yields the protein CASSQGGEIYGYTF.

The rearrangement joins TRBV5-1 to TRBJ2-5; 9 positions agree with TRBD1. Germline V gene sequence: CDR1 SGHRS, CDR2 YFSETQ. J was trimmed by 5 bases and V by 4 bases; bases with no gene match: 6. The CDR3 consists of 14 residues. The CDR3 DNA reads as TGCGCCAGCAGCCCGGGGACAGGGATGGAGACCCAGTACTTC. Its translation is CASSPGTGMETQYF.

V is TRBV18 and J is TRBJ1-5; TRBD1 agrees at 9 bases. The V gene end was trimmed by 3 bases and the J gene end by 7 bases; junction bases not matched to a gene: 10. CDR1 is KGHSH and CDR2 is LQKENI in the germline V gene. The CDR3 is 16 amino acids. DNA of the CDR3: TGTGCCAGCTCACCGCCGGACAGGGGACTGGGACAGCCCCAGCATTTT. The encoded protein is CASSPPDRGLGQPQHF.

The CDR3 DNA is TGTGCCAGCAGCCGGACTAGCGGGAGGGCCGAAGAGACCCAGTACTTC. Protein: CASSRTSGRAEETQYF. This chain uses TRBV14 with TRBJ2-5; 15 nucleotides align to TRBD2. From germline, CDR1 is SGHDN and CDR2 FVKESK. V shed 4 bases, J shed 3 bases, and the junction held 3 bases outside the gene matches. This CDR3 region has 16 residues.